The 5 T cell receptor beta chains reported below all come from one sample, sequenced in a study of blood T cell repertoires in COVID-19. TCRdb's copy holds only in-frame clones and misses some; the assay was immunoSEQ multiplex PCR. The sample lists about 130,000 clones; approximately 80% were seen once. Sequencing was carried out using peripheral blood. The source is a man between 70 and 80 years old with acute or convalescent COVID-19.

The chain combines TRBV2 with TRBJ1-2; D unresolved. Trimming shortened V by 2 bases and J by 4 bases, and 11 bases separated the two germline ends. This CDR3 is 14 amino acids long. CDR1 SNHLY and CDR2 FYNNEI come from the germline V gene. CDR3 bases: TGTGCCAGCAGTGAACCCACCGGCGGCTATGGCTACACCTTC. Translated, it gives CASSEPTGGYGYTF.

V is TRBV29-1 and J is TRBJ2-1; TRBD1 aligns across 10 bases. V lost 7 bases, J lost 6 bases, and 9 bases stayed unmatched. The CDR3 length is 14 residues. CDR1 is SQVTM, CDR2 ANQGSEA, per germline. CDR3 sequence: CSASGTGAINEQFF. The CDR3 DNA reads as TGCAGCGCTTCCGGGACAGGGGCTATCAATGAGCAGTTCTTC.

The chain has TRBV6-5 and TRBJ1-2; D gene unclear. Germline values: CDR1 MNHEY, CDR2 SVGAGI. With 0 bases removed from V and 0 bases from J, the gap between germline ends came to 11 bases. CDR3 size: 16 residues. The CDR3 here is CASSYSRQAPNYGYTF. CDR3 sequence (DNA): TGTGCCAGCAGTTACTCACGACAAGCCCCTAACTATGGCTACACCTTC.

The DNA for the CDR3 is TGTGCCACCAGCAGAGAATTGGGTGGAGACACTGAAGCTTTCTTT. Protein sequence: CATSRELGGDTEAFF. The chain joins TRBV15 to TRBJ1-1; no clear D. With 0 bases removed from V and 3 bases from J, the gap between germline ends came to 11 bases. CDR1 and CDR2 from the germline V gene are LNHNV and YYDKDF (reference sequence). CDR3 length: 15 amino acids.

V is TRBV4-1 and J is TRBJ2-2; 10 bases are a match to TRBD2. Per the germline V gene, CDR1 is MGHRA and CDR2 is YSYEKL. CDR3 size: 16 residues. With V trimmed by 4 bases and J by 4 bases, 6 bases remained unmatched. Written as DNA, the CDR3 is TGCGCCAGCAGCCCCAGGACTAGCGGATTCACCGGGGAGCTGTTTTTT. It encodes CASSPRTSGFTGELFF.